This T cell receptor beta chain is from a study of early T cells in non-severe SARS-CoV-2 infection. Turning to the study itself: Chains from this unsorted whole-blood bulk RNA could not be paired.

Separate cDNA molecules each had unique molecular identifiers attached to them. TCRdb itself ran the 5' RACE reads through MiXCR, one entry per CDR3 protein. The top ten hold 7.3% of the sample, which has some 80,000 distinct CDR3 sequences, roughly 5.3% seen once. This clonotype has ten or more counts. Germline lookup yields CDR1 SQVTM and CDR2 ANQGSEA. CDR3 length: 14 amino acids. V and J are TRBV29-1 and TRBJ2-5, with D perhaps TRBD2 (6 bases). The material was whole blood, obtained at baseline. The TCR originated in an adult who was a healthcare worker with PCR-confirmed SARS-CoV-2 infection or an uninfected control (not recorded which). CDR3 region: CSVPLGGYQETQYF. CDR3 in DNA: TGCAGTGTCCCCTTAGGAGGGTACCAAGAGACCCAGTACTTC.